This TCR beta chain was documented in a study of T cell repertoires in cytomegalovirus infection. Study background: A matching HLA type, together with CMV infection, was signaled by public TCR beta signatures. Broader study findings: In two of eight donors, the top clonotype was HLA-C-restricted CMV-specific.

CDR1 LGHNT and CDR2 FRNRAP come from the germline V gene. There are 13 residues in the CDR3. J lost 5 bases, V lost 1 base, and 0 bases had no gene match. One entry per CDR3 protein, called by TCRdb with MiXCR from the reads. The table shows about 890,000 distinct CDR3 sequences, with approximately 30% occurring only once. Concerning this clonotype itself: The antigen remains unidentified.

The receptor's source is a human donor in good health (CMV status not recorded). Some clones in this sample may be carry-over from other donors' samples. The rearrangement joins TRBV12-5 to TRBJ2-3; TRBD1 aligns across 7 bases. The source material was cultured CD8+ T cells from PBMCs, sampled from culture after CMV antigen stimulation. The DNA of the CDR3 is TGTGCTAGTGGTTTGGGGACAGGAGATACGCAGTATTTT. Translated: CASGLGTGDTQYF.